The 19 T cell receptor beta chains below come from one sample, sequenced in a study of tumor-infiltrating lymphocytes in primary liver carcinoma (TCRdb year 2017). Without any cell sorting, total RNA and DNA were extracted together from approximately 22-30 mg of bulk tissue using the AllPrep DNA/RNA mini kit. TCRdb shows the sequencer as Illumina HiSeq 2500. Starting from around 500 ng total RNA, TCRbeta-specific cDNA was produced by reverse transcription with a constant-region primer and ProtoScript II reverse transcriptase. Construction of the TCRbeta libraries relied on three nested rounds of multiplex PCR, following a slightly modified ARM-PCR procedure. Each of the first two PCR rounds ran for about 11 cycles using multiplex TRBV1-TRBV30 forward primers together with a Cbeta reverse primer. TCRdb ran its own pipeline on the public reads, namely fastp trimming at Q25 and MiXCR clone calling, and kept in-frame beta chains. Entries are consolidated by CDR3 protein sequence, retaining the most common genes and DNA. Counted in this sample were about 120,000 distinct CDR3 sequences; around 70% of them appeared once. The top ten clonotypes cover over 6.5% of the sample.

Sample: tumor-adjacent normal liver tissue. These receptors came from a woman in her fifties or sixties with primary liver carcinoma and hepatitis B virus infection.

V and J are TRBV7-9 and TRBJ2-7, with D possibly matching TRBD1 (6 bases). The CDR3 extends over 14 amino acids. The germline V gene has CDR1 SEHNR and CDR2 FQNEAQ (reference sequence). V was trimmed by 5 bases and J by 5 bases, leaving 16 bases between them. This CDR3 is CASSRQDVMDEQYF. CDR3 sequence (DNA): TGTGCCAGCAGCCGACAGGACGTAATGGACGAGCAGTACTTC.

With regard to this clonotype: This may arise from a read error, as a much more abundant clone is one base away. This CDR3 is missing its conserved last phenylalanine or tryptophan, likely due to a read error. This sequence joins TRBV30 and TRBJ1-1; 7 bases line up with TRBD1. This CDR3 contains 13 residues. The germline V gene encodes CDR1 GTSNPN and CDR2 SVGIG (reference sequence). V gave up 4 bases and J gave up 5 bases; unmatched junction bases: 7. The CDR3 here is CAWTTGEGTEAFL. As DNA, the CDR3 is TGTGCCTGGACCACAGGGGAAGGTACTGAAGCTTTCTTA.

This clonotype was recorded a few times. The chain couples TRBV5-1 to TRBJ2-5; 7 positions agree with TRBD2. The CDR3 is 17 residues long. Germline V gives CDR1 SGHRS, CDR2 YFSETQ. With 1 base clipped from V and 2 bases from J, the junction kept 11 bases outside the gene matches. The DNA of the CDR3 is TGCGCCAGCAGCTTGAGGCAGGGCGGGAGAGGGCAAGAGACCCAGTACTTC. The encoded protein is CASSLRQGGRGQETQYF.

In its sample, this clonotype was seen a few times. Germline is not matched at one junction end, which may reflect a read error. The chain has TRBV13 and TRBJ1-6; 7 positions match TRBD1. Germline V CDR1 and CDR2: PRHDT, FYEKMQ (reference sequence). There are 15 residues in the CDR3. CDR3 sequence: CARSPRTGWDSPLHF. DNA of the CDR3: TGTGCCCGCAGCCCACGGACAGGATGGGATTCACCCCTCCACTTT.

About this clonotype: One end of the junction is discordant with germline, which a read error may explain. For the CDR3, the DNA is TGTGCCACCAGCCGAACTTACACTAGTGGGAGCGGTAATGAGCGGTTCTTC. As protein: CATSRTYTSGSGNERFF. The chain is built from TRBV11-1 and TRBJ2-1; D might be TRBD2 (5 bases). The CDR3 runs to 17 residues. Germline V gene lookup returns CDR1 SGHAT and CDR2 FQDESV (reference sequence).

Details on this clonotype: A read error may produce the germline difference seen at one junction end. CDR3 loop: CARSQDGGADRPQHF. The CDR3 nucleotides are TGTGCCAGAAGCCAAGACGGGGGCGCAGATCGACCCCAGCATTTT. The chain combines TRBV4-2 with TRBJ1-5, with D tentatively TRBD1 (6 bases). Per germline, CDR1 LGHNA and CDR2 YNFKEQ. The CDR3 covers 15 residues.

The chain employs TRBV7-3 and TRBJ2-5; a possible D gene is TRBD1 (6 bases). V lost 4 bases, J lost 1 base, and 10 bases lay in between. Per germline, CDR1 SGHTA and CDR2 FQGTGA. The CDR3 runs 14 residues. CDR3 region: CASSYRTVQETQYF. The CDR3 region has the DNA TGTGCCAGCAGCTATCGGACAGTCCAAGAGACCCAGTACTTC.

This clonotype was recorded a few times. The rearrangement links TRBV29-1 to TRBJ2-1; D might be TRBD2 (5 bases). The length of the CDR3 is 16 residues. Trimming took 6 bases from V and 6 from J, leaving 24 bases between them. The V gene's germline CDR1 is SQVTM and CDR2 ANQGSEA. The CDR3 spells CSVVKLVGVSVNEQFF. The CDR3 region has the DNA TGCAGCGTAGTTAAGCTAGTGGGAGTATCGGTCAATGAGCAGTTCTTC.

This clonotype was observed many times. J is TRBJ2-1 and V is TRBV5-6; D may be TRBD1 (6 bases). The germline gives CDR1 SGHDT, CDR2 YYEEEE. The ends were cut back, 4 bases at V and 0 bases at J, with 11 bases in the middle. The CDR3 extends over 15 amino acids. This chain's CDR3 is CASSPRGSSYNEQFF. As DNA, the CDR3 is TGTGCCAGCAGCCCGAGGGGGAGCTCCTACAATGAGCAGTTCTTC.

A word on this clonotype: Lacking the conserved final phenylalanine or tryptophan, this CDR3 likely reflects a read error. V gene TRBV5-1 combines with J gene TRBJ2-3; D unclear. The CDR3 is made up of 13 amino acids. CDR1 is SGHRS, CDR2 YFSETQ, per germline. CDR3 DNA: TGCGCCAGTAGCTTGGAGTTTGGGGATACGCAGTATCTT. Translating gives CASSLEFGDTQYL.

As concerns this clonotype: One base away lies a much larger clone, so this may be a sequencing read error. No conserved phenylalanine or tryptophan ends this CDR3, so it is likely a read error. The chain has TRBV5-1 and TRBJ1-2; possible D gene TRBD1, 6 bases. Germline V gene sequence: CDR1 SGHRS, CDR2 YFSETQ. With 3 bases removed from V and 2 bases from J, the gap between germline ends came to 14 bases. The length of the CDR3 is 15 residues. The CDR3 nucleotides are TGCGCCAGCAGCTCACGTGGAACAGGGAACTATGGCTACACCATC. Amino acid sequence: CASSSRGTGNYGYTI.

On this clonotype itself: The junction differs from germline at one of its ends, possibly a read error. V usage is TRBV6-5 and J usage is TRBJ2-5; 12 bases match TRBD2. This CDR3 region has 15 residues. The germline CDR1 and CDR2 sequences are MNHEY and SVGAGI. CDR3 sequence: CASSLIPSGRETQYF. DNA of the CDR3: TGTGCCAGCAGTCTCATCCCTAGCGGGAGGGAGACCCAGTATTTC.

This clonotype was seen more than once but under ten times. A read error is possible here, since a much larger clone lies one base away. This chain connects TRBV7-8 to TRBJ1-1, with 9 bases identical to TRBD1. This CDR3 is built from 16 residues. The junction had 5 bases not matched to a gene; V was cut back by 3 bases and J by 0 bases. Germline lookup yields CDR1 SGHVS and CDR2 FQNEAQ. The CDR3: CASSLWTGEMNTEAFF. CDR3 bases: TGTGCCAGCAGCTTGTGGACAGGGGAAATGAACACTGAAGCTTTCTTT.

With regard to this clonotype: A junction end diverges from the germline sequence, so it may reflect a read error. The chain uses TRBV29-1 and TRBJ2-3; a possible D gene is TRBD2 (5 bases). Germline V gives CDR1 SQVTM, CDR2 ANQGSEA. This CDR3 contains 12 residues. The CDR3 loop is CSVEESTDMQYF. The CDR3 bases are TGTAGCGTAGAGGAGAGCACAGATATGCAGTATTTT.

Worth noting for this clonotype: This clone may be a read error of a much larger clone one base away. J is TRBJ1-6 and V is TRBV5-1; 7 bases fit TRBD1. CDR1 is SGHRS, CDR2 YFSETQ, per germline. CDR3 length: 19 residues. As DNA, the CDR3 is TGCGCCAGCAGCGAGGGACAGCCATCACCGGGCTCCTATAATTCACCCCTCCTCTTT. Translating gives CASSEGQPSPGSYNSPLLF.

Only one count was recorded for this clonotype. The germline gene is not matched at one end of the junction; a read error may be the cause. The chain couples TRBV2 to TRBJ2-1; possibly TRBD1 for D (5 bases). The CDR3 consists of 13 residues. Germline CDR1 is SNHLY and CDR2 is FYNNEI. CDR3 coding DNA: TGTGCCAGCAGGAAGGGGCTCAACAATGGGCAGTTCTTC. Residues: CASRKGLNNGQFF.

The chain employs TRBV20-1 and TRBJ1-2; 9 nucleotides match TRBD1. With V trimmed by 4 bases and J by 8 bases, 8 bases remained unmatched. Germline V gene sequence: CDR1 DFQATT, CDR2 SNEGSKA (reference sequence). The CDR3 has 13 amino acids. CDR3 in DNA: TGCAGTGCTAACCTGGGGACAGGGAAGGGCTACACCTTC. Protein: CSANLGTGKGYTF.

This clonotype was found many times. DNA of the CDR3: TGTGCCTGGACTCCCGGGACAGGGCGGAACATTCAGTACTTC. It is translated as CAWTPGTGRNIQYF. This rearrangement joins TRBV30 to TRBJ2-4; TRBD1 matches at 9 bases. The germline CDR1 and CDR2 sequences are GTSNPN and SVGIG (reference sequence). The CDR3 consists of 14 residues. V was pared by 4 bases and J by 7 bases, with 8 bases of the junction left unmatched. Looking up the rest from reference TRBV30 and TRBJ2-4 gives the full variable domain: SQTIHQWPATLVQPVGSPLSLECTVEGTSNPNLYWYRQAAGRGLQLLFYSVGIGQISSEVPQNLSASRPQDRQFILSSKKLLLSDSGFYLCAWTPGTGRNIQYFGAGTRLSVL.

Comment on this clonotype: One junction end does not reproduce the germline sequence, and a read error may be involved. The chain joins TRBV29-1 to TRBJ2-3; unclear D gene. The CDR3 contains 10 residues. Germline-derived CDR1 and CDR2 are SQVTM and ANQGSEA. The CDR3 loop is CSSYADTQYF. The CDR3, as DNA: TGCAGCTCCTACGCGGATACGCAGTATTTC.